This T cell receptor (beta chain) is from a study of cytotoxic CD8 clonotypes in ibrutinib-treated CLL. Germline V lookup: CDR1 LNHDA, CDR2 SQIVND (reference sequence). V trimming: 5 bases; J trimming: 3 bases; junction bases outside the gene matches: 7. This CDR3 is built from 14 residues. This clone has more than one count but fewer than ten. Repertoires were generated with immunoSEQ multiplex PCR, while TCRdb's copy carries only in-frame clones and drops some. This sample has 50,000 or so clones, with roughly three fifths found just once. This receptor was identified in a human donor with chronic lymphocytic leukemia. The specimen comprised PBMCs, sampled after 24 months of ibrutinib treatment. The V gene is TRBV19, the J gene TRBJ2-7; TRBD1 aligns across 7 bases. The CDR3 region has the DNA TGTGCCAGTAGTTACCTGGCAGGGGGCTACGAGCAGTACTTC. It translates to CASSYLAGGYEQYF.